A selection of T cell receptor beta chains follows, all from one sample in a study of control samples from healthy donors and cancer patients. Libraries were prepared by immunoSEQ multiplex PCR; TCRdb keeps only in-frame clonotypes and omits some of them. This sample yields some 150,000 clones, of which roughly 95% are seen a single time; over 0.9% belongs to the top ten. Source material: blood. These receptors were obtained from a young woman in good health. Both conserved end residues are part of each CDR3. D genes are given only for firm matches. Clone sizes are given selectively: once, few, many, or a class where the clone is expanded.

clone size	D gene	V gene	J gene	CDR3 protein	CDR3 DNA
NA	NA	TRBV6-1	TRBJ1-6	CASSELPQTGGYNSPLHF	TGTGCCAGCAGTGAATTGCCCCAGACGGGGGGATATAATTCACCCCTCCACTTT
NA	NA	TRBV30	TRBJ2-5	CAWSIQQETQYF	TGTGCCTGGAGCATACAGCAAGAGACCCAGTACTTC
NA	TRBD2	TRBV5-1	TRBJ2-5	CASSPGLAGGQETQYF	TGCGCCAGCAGCCCCGGACTAGCGGGGGGTCAAGAGACCCAGTACTTC
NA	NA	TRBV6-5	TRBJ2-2	CASSYGVGELFF	TGTGCCAGCAGTTACGGGGTCGGGGAGCTGTTTTTT
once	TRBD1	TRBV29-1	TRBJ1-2	CSVESWDRGVYGYTF	TGCAGCGTTGAATCGTGGGACAGGGGTGTCTATGGCTACACCTTC
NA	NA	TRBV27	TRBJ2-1	CASSLGGSNEQFF	TGTGCCAGCAGTTTGGGGGGCAGCAATGAGCAGTTCTTC
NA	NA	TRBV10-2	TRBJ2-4	CASSEVVLAKNIQYF	TGCGCCAGCAGTGAGGTAGTCTTAGCCAAAAACATTCAGTACTTC
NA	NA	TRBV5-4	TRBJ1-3	CASSEAGNTIYF	TGTGCCAGCAGCGAAGCTGGAAACACCATATATTTT
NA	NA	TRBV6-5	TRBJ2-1	CASTVDFGSYNEQFF	TGTGCCAGCACCGTGGACTTCGGCTCCTACAATGAGCAGTTCTTC
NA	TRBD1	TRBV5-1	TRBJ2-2	CASSLQGGIGTGELFF	TGCGCCAGCAGCTTACAAGGGGGCATTGGCACCGGGGAGCTGTTTTTT
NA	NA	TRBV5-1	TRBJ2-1	CASSLALAYNEQFF	TGCGCCAGCAGCTTGGCCCTAGCTTACAATGAGCAGTTCTTC
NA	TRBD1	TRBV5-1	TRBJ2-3	CASSFRGGPSDTQYF	TGCGCCAGCAGCTTCCGAGGGGGCCCGTCAGATACGCAGTATTTT
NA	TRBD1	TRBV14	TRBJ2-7	CASSSQGVYEQYF	TGTGCCAGCAGCTCTCAGGGGGTGTACGAGCAGTACTTC
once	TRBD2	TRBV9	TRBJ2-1	CASSVGPTSGLANEQFF	TGTGCCAGCAGCGTAGGCCCGACTAGCGGCCTAGCCAATGAGCAGTTCTTC
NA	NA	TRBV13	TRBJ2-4	CASSLGSQTRNIQYF	TGTGCCAGCAGCTTAGGAAGCCAAACACGAAACATTCAGTACTTC
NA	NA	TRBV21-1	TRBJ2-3	CASSGPGLAGHTDTQYF	TGTGCCAGCAGCGGGCCGGGACTAGCGGGTCACACAGATACGCAGTATTTT
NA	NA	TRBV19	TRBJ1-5	CASSTGGAQPQHF	TGTGCCAGTAGTACGGGGGGGGCTCAGCCCCAGCATTTT
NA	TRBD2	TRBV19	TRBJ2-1	CASKVAGNNEQFF	TGTGCCAGTAAGGTAGCGGGAAACAATGAGCAGTTCTTC
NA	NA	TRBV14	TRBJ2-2	CASSLFPGLRNTGELFF	TGTGCCAGCAGCCTCTTTCCGGGACTCAGGAACACCGGGGAGCTGTTTTTT
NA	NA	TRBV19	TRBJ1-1	CASSIAGANTEAFF	TGTGCCAGTAGTATAGCGGGAGCAAACACTGAAGCTTTCTTT
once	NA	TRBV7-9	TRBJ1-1	CASSFRGGAEAFF	TGTGCCAGCAGCTTCAGGGGTGGTGCTGAAGCTTTCTTT
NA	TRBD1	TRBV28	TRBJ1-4	CASSSAGQNLFF	TGTGCCAGCAGTTCCGCGGGACAGAATCTGTTTTTT
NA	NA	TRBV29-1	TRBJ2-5	CSVEEAPLGTQYF	TGCAGCGTTGAAGAGGCTCCTTTAGGGACCCAGTACTTC
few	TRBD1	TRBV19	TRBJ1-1	CASSITFGTGNTEAFF	TGTGCCAGTAGTATAACCTTCGGGACAGGGAACACTGAAGCTTTCTTT
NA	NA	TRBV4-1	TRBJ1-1	CASSPRVGLNTEAFF	TGCGCCAGCAGCCCCAGGGTAGGGCTAAACACTGAAGCTTTCTTT
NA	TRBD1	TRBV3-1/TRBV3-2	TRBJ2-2	CASGRDRGYTGELFF	TGTGCCAGCGGTAGAGACAGGGGTTACACCGGGGAGCTGTTTTTT
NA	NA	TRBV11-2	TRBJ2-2	CASRRTVPTGELFF	TGTGCCAGCAGAAGGACAGTACCCACCGGGGAGCTGTTTTTT
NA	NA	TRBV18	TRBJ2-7	CASSPGTSYEQYF	TGTGCCAGCTCACCCGGGACAAGTTACGAGCAGTACTTC
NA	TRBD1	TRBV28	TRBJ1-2	CASSLFGTGGYGYTF	TGTGCCAGCTCCCTCTTCGGGACAGGGGGCTATGGCTACACCTTC
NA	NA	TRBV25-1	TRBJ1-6	CASSGILNSPLHF	TGTGCCAGCAGCGGGATCCTTAATTCACCCCTCCACTTT
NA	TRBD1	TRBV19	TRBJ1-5	CATNRGDTTRFNQPQHF	TGTGCCACAAACAGGGGCGATACCACCCGCTTCAATCAGCCCCAGCATTTT
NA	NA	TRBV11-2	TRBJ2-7	CASSLTGRPYEQYF	TGTGCCAGCAGCCTGACAGGGAGGCCCTACGAGCAGTACTTC
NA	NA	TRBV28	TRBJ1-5	CASSPSGGNQPQHF	TGTGCCAGCAGTCCATCAGGGGGCAATCAGCCCCAGCATTTT
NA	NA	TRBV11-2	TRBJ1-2	CASSLTGYGYTF	TGTGCCAGCAGCTTGACTGGGTATGGCTACACCTTC
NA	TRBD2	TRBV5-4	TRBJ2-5	CASSWAGTRVQETQYF	TGTGCCAGCAGCTGGGCGGGGACTAGGGTCCAAGAGACCCAGTACTTC
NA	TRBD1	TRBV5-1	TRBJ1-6	CASSPGQGVGSPLHF	TGCGCCAGCAGCCCGGGACAGGGTGTAGGTTCACCCCTCCACTTT
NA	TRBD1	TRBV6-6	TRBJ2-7	CASRSRQGDSYEQYF	TGTGCCAGCAGGTCGAGACAGGGGGACTCCTACGAGCAGTACTTC
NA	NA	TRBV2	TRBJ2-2	CASRDNRNTGELFF	TGTGCCAGCAGGGATAACAGGAACACCGGGGAGCTGTTTTTT
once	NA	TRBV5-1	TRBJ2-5	CASSLTGWETQYF	TGCGCCAGCAGCTTGACAGGCTGGGAGACCCAGTACTTC
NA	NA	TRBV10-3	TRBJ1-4	CAISEARRANEKLFF	TGTGCCATCAGTGAGGCCCGGCGGGCTAATGAAAAACTGTTTTTT
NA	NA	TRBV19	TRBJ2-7	CASRDLGGGPYEQYF	TGTGCCAGTAGAGACTTGGGAGGAGGGCCCTACGAGCAGTACTTC